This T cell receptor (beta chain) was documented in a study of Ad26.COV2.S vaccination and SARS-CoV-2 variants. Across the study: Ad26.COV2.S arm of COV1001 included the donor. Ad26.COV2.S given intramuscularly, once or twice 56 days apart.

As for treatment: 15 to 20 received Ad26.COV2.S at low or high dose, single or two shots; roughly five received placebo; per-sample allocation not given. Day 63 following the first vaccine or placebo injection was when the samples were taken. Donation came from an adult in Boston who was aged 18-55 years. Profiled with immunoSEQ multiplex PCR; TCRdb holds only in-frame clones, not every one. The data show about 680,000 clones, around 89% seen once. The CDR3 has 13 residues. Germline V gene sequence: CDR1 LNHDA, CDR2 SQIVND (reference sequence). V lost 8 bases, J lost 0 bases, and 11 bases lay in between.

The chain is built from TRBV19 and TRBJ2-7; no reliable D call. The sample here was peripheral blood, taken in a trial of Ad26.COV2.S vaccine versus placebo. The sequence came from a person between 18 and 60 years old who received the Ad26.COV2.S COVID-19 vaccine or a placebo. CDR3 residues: CASRKLDSYEQYF. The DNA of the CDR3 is TGTGCCAGTCGGAAGTTGGACTCCTACGAGCAGTACTTC.